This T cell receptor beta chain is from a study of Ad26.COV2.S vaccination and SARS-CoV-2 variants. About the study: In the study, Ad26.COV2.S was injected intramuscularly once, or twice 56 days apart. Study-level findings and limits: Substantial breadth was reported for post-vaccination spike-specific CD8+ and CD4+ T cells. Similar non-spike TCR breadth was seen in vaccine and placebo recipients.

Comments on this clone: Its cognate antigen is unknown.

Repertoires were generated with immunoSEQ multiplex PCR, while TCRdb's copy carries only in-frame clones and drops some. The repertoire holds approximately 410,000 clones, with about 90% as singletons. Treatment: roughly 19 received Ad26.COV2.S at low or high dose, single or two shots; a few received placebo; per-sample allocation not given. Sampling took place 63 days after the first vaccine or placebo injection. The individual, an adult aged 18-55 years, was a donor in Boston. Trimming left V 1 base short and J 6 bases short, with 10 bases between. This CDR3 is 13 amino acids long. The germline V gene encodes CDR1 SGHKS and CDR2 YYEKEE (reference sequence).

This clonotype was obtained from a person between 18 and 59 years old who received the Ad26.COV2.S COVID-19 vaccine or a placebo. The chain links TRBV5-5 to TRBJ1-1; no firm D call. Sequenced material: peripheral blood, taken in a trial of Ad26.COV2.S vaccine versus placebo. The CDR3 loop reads CASSLYSNSEAFF. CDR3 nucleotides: TGTGCCAGCAGCTTGTACAGTAACTCTGAAGCTTTCTTT.